The next 28 T cell receptor beta chains were all read from a single sample in a study of cytomegalovirus exposure and HLA in healthy donors. Both 60 Vbeta primers and 13 Jbeta primers went into the PCR. Here immunoSEQ multiplex PCR was the method, and the copy in TCRdb shows in-frame clones only, minus some. The sample records around 260,000 clones, approximately 80% being singletons. Material for sequencing was PBMCs. These receptors came from a girl aged 2 to 10 in good health and CMV-seronegative.

The V call is TRBV6-5, the J call TRBJ1-2, with TRBD1 matching over 7 bases. CDR1 and CDR2 (germline): MNHEY, SVGAGI. J lost 4 bases, V lost 6 bases, and 8 bases had no gene match. This CDR3 comprises 14 residues. The chain's CDR3 is CASSPDRVSYGYTF. The CDR3 region has the DNA TGTGCCAGCAGCCCCGACAGGGTGTCCTATGGCTACACCTTC.

V usage is TRBV6-5 and J usage is TRBJ1-2, with D unresolved. Germline loops: CDR1 MNHEY, CDR2 SVGAGI. The CDR3 has 13 residues. The germline V and J ends were trimmed by 6 bases and 2 bases, with 10 bases remaining between them. CDR3 amino acids: CASRLRMNYGYTF. CDR3 DNA: TGTGCCAGCAGACTTAGAATGAACTATGGCTACACCTTC.

The chain joins TRBV2 to TRBJ1-4; possible D gene TRBD1, 6 bases. The CDR3 length is 16 residues. Per the germline V gene, CDR1 is SNHLY and CDR2 is FYNNEI. Trimming removed 6 bases at V and 1 base at J, with 15 bases between. CDR3: CASRSQGPLTNEKLFF. CDR3 DNA: TGTGCCAGCAGGAGCCAGGGGCCTCTAACTAATGAAAAACTGTTTTTT.

The chain recombines TRBV29-1 with TRBJ2-2, with 12 bases identical to TRBD2. This CDR3 has 18 amino acids. Germline lookup yields CDR1 SQVTM and CDR2 ANQGSEA. V was clipped by 5 bases and J by 0 bases; unmatched bases: 10. CDR3 protein: CSVPWTSGAATNTGELFF. In DNA, the CDR3 is TGCAGCGTTCCCTGGACTAGCGGGGCTGCGACGAACACCGGGGAGCTGTTTTTT.

The chain combines TRBV27 with TRBJ2-5, with 8 bases aligning to TRBD2. Germline CDR1 and CDR2: MNHEY and SMNVEV (reference sequence). V gave up 5 bases and J gave up 3 bases; unmatched junction bases: 11. CDR3 length: 16 amino acids. In nucleotides, the CDR3 is TGTGCCAGCAGTCCCGGGACTAGGTTGGGGGAAGAGACCCAGTACTTC. Protein: CASSPGTRLGEETQYF.

This chain connects TRBV5-1 to TRBJ2-7; perhaps TRBD2 as D (5 bases). The CDR3 covers 14 residues. Trimming took 5 bases from V and 4 from J, leaving 16 bases between them. Germline V gene sequence: CDR1 SGHRS, CDR2 YFSETQ. The CDR3 region has the DNA TGCGCCAGCAGGTCCACGCGGGCGTGGTACGAGCAGTACTTC. This codes for CASRSTRAWYEQYF.

The CDR3 is CASEGGRGTEQYF. The DNA of the CDR3 is TGTGCCTCCGAGGGCGGGAGGGGCACAGAGCAGTACTTC. The rearrangement joins TRBV19 to TRBJ2-7, with 9 bases matching TRBD2. Germline V lookup: CDR1 LNHDA, CDR2 SQIVND (reference sequence). This CDR3 has 13 residues. J was trimmed by 7 bases and V by 11 bases; bases with no gene match: 12.

A single count supports this clone. This chain connects TRBV13 to TRBJ1-2; D is possibly TRBD1 (6 bases). The CDR3 consists of 16 residues. Germline V CDR1 and CDR2: PRHDT, FYEKMQ (reference sequence). Trimming removed 1 base from V and 0 bases from J, with 12 bases in between. The CDR3 sequence is CASSLAGGAANYGYTF. The CDR3 DNA follows: TGTGCCAGCAGCTTAGCGGGGGGGGCAGCTAACTATGGCTACACCTTC.

The chain joins TRBV18 to TRBJ1-4, with 7 bases fitting TRBD1. The germline gives CDR1 KGHSH, CDR2 LQKENI. With 3 bases clipped from V and 2 bases from J, the junction kept 0 bases outside the gene matches. The CDR3 spans 14 residues. This CDR3 reads CASSPTGTNEKLFF. CDR3 DNA sequence: TGTGCCAGCTCACCGACAGGGACTAATGAAAAACTGTTTTTT.

The chain has TRBV11-1 and TRBJ2-1, with 11 positions matching TRBD2. Germline V gives CDR1 SGHAT, CDR2 FQDESV (reference sequence). With V trimmed by 3 bases and J by 6 bases, 7 bases remained unmatched. This CDR3 has 16 amino acids. The CDR3: CASSFLAGGGINEQFF. The CDR3 nucleotides read TGTGCCAGCAGCTTTCTAGCGGGGGGAGGGATCAATGAGCAGTTCTTC.

About this clone: One end of the junction does not line up with germline, which may come from a read error. CDR3 residues: CSSSLGNSCTF. CDR3 nucleotides: TGTTCCAGCAGCTTAGGAAACTCTTGTACCTTC. The genes are TRBV7-9 and TRBJ1-2; unclear D gene. This CDR3 has 11 residues. Germline CDR1 SEHNR, CDR2 FQNEAQ (reference sequence).

The chain carries TRBV2 and TRBJ2-2, with TRBD2 matching 9 bases. Germline CDR1 and CDR2: SNHLY and FYNNEI. The CDR3 covers 16 residues. The V gene end was trimmed by 4 bases and the J gene end by 6 bases; junction bases not matched to a gene: 9. Written as DNA, the CDR3 is TGTGCCAGCAGTGGACCTAGCGGGGTGGGTCCCGGGGAGCTGTTTTTT. This codes for CASSGPSGVGPGELFF.

The chain links TRBV7-2 to TRBJ2-7, with unresolved D. V was pared by 5 bases and J by 6 bases, with 20 bases between. The CDR3 totals 15 residues. Germline-derived CDR1 and CDR2 are SGHTA and FQGNSA. For the CDR3, the DNA is TGTGCCAGCAGCCTTGGGCCCTCGCCTTCCCTCGAGCAGTACTTC. This sequence encodes CASSLGPSPSLEQYF.

The rearrangement joins TRBV6-5 to TRBJ1-4; D is unresolved. The ends were cut back, 0 bases at V and 12 bases at J, with 17 bases in the middle. The CDR3 contains 15 residues. Germline V lookup: CDR1 MNHEY, CDR2 SVGAGI. CDR3 protein: CASSYSSIWGGQLFF. The CDR3, as DNA: TGTGCCAGCAGTTACTCGAGTATATGGGGAGGGCAACTGTTTTTT.

V and J are TRBV29-1 and TRBJ2-5; D is undetermined. This CDR3 contains 14 residues. Germline V gene lookup returns CDR1 SQVTM and CDR2 ANQGSEA. Trimming left V 7 bases short and J 4 bases short, with 19 bases between. This CDR3 is CSAAPSKASETQYF. The CDR3 nucleotides read TGCAGCGCCGCACCCTCTAAAGCTTCAGAGACCCAGTACTTC.

The chain joins TRBV28 to TRBJ1-5; 9 bases agree with TRBD1. The trim removed 0 bases at V and 7 bases at J, leaving 4 bases unmatched. The germline gives CDR1 MDHEN, CDR2 SYDVKM. The CDR3 length is 15 residues. CDR3 nucleotides: TGTGCCAGCAGTTTATGGGGACAGGGCAGGCAGCCCCAGCATTTT. This codes for CASSLWGQGRQPQHF.

V and J are TRBV29-1 and TRBJ2-6; a weak D match, TRBD2 (6 bases). The CDR3 contains 14 residues. V was clipped by 5 bases and J by 0 bases, with 8 bases between them. Germline V lookup: CDR1 SQVTM, CDR2 ANQGSEA. DNA of the CDR3: TGCAGCGTTTCGCGGGACTCTGGGGCCAACGTCCTGACTTTC. It is translated as CSVSRDSGANVLTF.

The genes are TRBV2 and TRBJ1-2; 10 nucleotides agree with TRBD1. Germline CDR1 and CDR2: SNHLY and FYNNEI. This CDR3 is built from 13 residues. J lost 7 bases, V lost 6 bases, and 5 bases had no gene match. CDR3 region: CASRVGQGGGYTF. CDR3 DNA sequence: TGTGCCAGCAGGGTCGGACAGGGGGGTGGCTACACCTTC. Based on the CDR3 plus reference TRBV2 and TRBJ1-2, the full variable domain is EPEVTQTPSHQVTQMGQEVILRCVPISNHLYFYWYRQILGQKVEFLVSFYNNEISEKSEIFDDQFSVERPDGSNFTLKIRSTKLEDSAMYFCASRVGQGGGYTFGSGTRLTVV.

This chain connects TRBV7-9 to TRBJ1-5; D is perhaps TRBD1 (5 bases). This CDR3 contains 13 residues. Germline V lookup: CDR1 SEHNR, CDR2 FQNEAQ (reference sequence). The V gene lost 5 bases and the J gene lost 4 bases, with 9 bases spanning the gap. Here the CDR3 reads CASSDSSNQPQHF. The CDR3 coding sequence is TGTGCCAGCAGCGACAGCTCTAATCAGCCCCAGCATTTT.

V is TRBV18 and J is TRBJ1-4, with D possibly matching TRBD1 (5 bases). CDR1 is KGHSH, CDR2 LQKENI, per germline. The CDR3 consists of 13 residues. The V end lost 4 bases, the J end lost 8 bases, and 11 bases lay between the germline ends. The CDR3 sequence is CASSQTGGEKLFF. The CDR3 DNA sequence: TGTGCCAGCTCACAGACCGGGGGAGAAAAACTGTTTTTT.

This clone was observed a handful of times. The rearrangement links TRBV9 to TRBJ2-3, with a possible D match to TRBD1 (5 bases). V lost 1 base, J lost 2 bases, and 20 bases lay in between. CDR3 length: 18 amino acids. Germline V gene lookup returns CDR1 SGDLS and CDR2 YYNGEE. The CDR3 DNA reads TGTGCCAGCAGCGTAAGGGGTGCCACCCCCCAGGACACAGATACGCAGTATTTT. Its translation: CASSVRGATPQDTDTQYF.

This rearrangement joins TRBV10-3 to TRBJ2-3; D unresolved. CDR3 length: 13 amino acids. Trimming pared 5 bases from V and 4 bases from J, leaving 10 bases between. Germline-derived CDR1 and CDR2 are ENHRY and SYGVKD. The CDR3 region has the DNA TGTGCCATCAGTTTTTTAGGAGCAGATACGCAGTATTTT. Translation gives CAISFLGADTQYF.

The J gene is TRBJ1-1, the V gene TRBV5-1; no definite D call. The CDR3 is made up of 14 amino acids. The ends were cut back, 0 bases at V and 5 bases at J, with 11 bases in the middle. Per germline, CDR1 SGHRS and CDR2 YFSETQ. The CDR3 DNA is TGCGCCAGCAGCTTGGGCAGGTCGAGAACTGAAGCTTTCTTT. Encoded protein: CASSLGRSRTEAFF.

This clone was found a few times. V is TRBV18 and J is TRBJ2-2; TRBD1 matches at 8 bases. Trimming cost V 5 bases and J 6 bases; bases outside gene matches: 2. This CDR3 has 13 amino acids. Germline V gene sequence: CDR1 KGHSH, CDR2 LQKENI. For the CDR3, the DNA is TGTGCCAGCTCAGAACAGGGGGCCGGGGAGCTGTTTTTT. Its protein is CASSEQGAGELFF.

The gene calls are TRBV7-3 and TRBJ2-2; maybe TRBD1 (5 bases). Germline-derived CDR1 and CDR2 are SGHTA and FQGTGA. The germline V and J ends were trimmed by 0 bases and 6 bases, with 17 bases remaining between them. The CDR3 covers 17 residues. CDR3 nucleotides: TGTGCCAGCAGCTTAACTCCGACAGCCCCGAGCGCCGGGGAGCTGTTTTTT. Encoded protein: CASSLTPTAPSAGELFF.

The V gene is TRBV5-1, the J gene TRBJ2-1, with D perhaps matching TRBD2 (5 bases). With 4 bases removed from V and 5 bases from J, the gap between germline ends came to 10 bases. Germline values: CDR1 SGHRS, CDR2 YFSETQ. The CDR3 runs to 13 residues. The CDR3 nucleotides are TGCGCCAGCAGCAGCGGACTCCACAATGAGCAGTTCTTC. It specifies CASSSGLHNEQFF.

This rearrangement joins TRBV4-2 to TRBJ2-1; D may be TRBD1 (6 bases). Trimming pared 0 bases from V and 13 bases from J, leaving 16 bases between. The CDR3 is made up of 14 amino acids. Germline V CDR1 and CDR2: LGHNA, YNFKEQ. CDR3 protein: CASSQETSRTAQFF. In DNA, the CDR3 is TGTGCCAGCAGCCAAGAGACTTCTAGGACAGCCCAGTTCTTC.

For the CDR3, the DNA is TGTGCCAGCACCCTGTCGGGGGGTGAGCAGTTCTTC. This translates into CASTLSGGEQFF. The chain is built from TRBV27 and TRBJ2-1; TRBD2 matches at 7 bases. The V gene end was trimmed by 7 bases and the J gene end by 9 bases; junction bases not matched to a gene: 6. The CDR3 length is 12 residues. Germline V gives CDR1 MNHEY, CDR2 SMNVEV (reference sequence).